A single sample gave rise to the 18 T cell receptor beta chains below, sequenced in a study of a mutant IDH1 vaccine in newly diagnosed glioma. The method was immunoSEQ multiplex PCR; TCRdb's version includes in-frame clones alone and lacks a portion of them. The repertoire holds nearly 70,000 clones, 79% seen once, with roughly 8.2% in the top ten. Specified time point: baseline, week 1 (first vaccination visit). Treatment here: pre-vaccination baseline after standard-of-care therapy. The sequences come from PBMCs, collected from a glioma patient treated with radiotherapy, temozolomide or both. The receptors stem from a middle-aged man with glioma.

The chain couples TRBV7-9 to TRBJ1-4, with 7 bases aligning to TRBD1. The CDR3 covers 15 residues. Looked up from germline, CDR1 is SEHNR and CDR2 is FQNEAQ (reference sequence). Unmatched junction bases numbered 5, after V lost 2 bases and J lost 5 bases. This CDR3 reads CASSLRQGGNEKLFF. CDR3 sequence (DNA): TGTGCCAGCAGCTTACGACAGGGAGGGAATGAAAAACTGTTTTTT.

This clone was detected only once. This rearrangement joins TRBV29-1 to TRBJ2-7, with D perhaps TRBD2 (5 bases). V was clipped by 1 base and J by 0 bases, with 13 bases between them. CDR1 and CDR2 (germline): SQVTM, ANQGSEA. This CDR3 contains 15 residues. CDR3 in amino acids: CSVEGGETNSYEQYF. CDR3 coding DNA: TGCAGCGTTGAAGGGGGAGAAACCAACTCCTACGAGCAGTACTTC.

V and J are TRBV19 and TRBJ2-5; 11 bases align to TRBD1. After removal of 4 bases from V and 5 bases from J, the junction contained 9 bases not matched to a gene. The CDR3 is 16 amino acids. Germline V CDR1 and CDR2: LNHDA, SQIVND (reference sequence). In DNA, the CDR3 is TGTGCCAGTAGTACGCCGGGACAGGGGGGCTGGGAGACCCAGTACTTC. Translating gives CASSTPGQGGWETQYF.

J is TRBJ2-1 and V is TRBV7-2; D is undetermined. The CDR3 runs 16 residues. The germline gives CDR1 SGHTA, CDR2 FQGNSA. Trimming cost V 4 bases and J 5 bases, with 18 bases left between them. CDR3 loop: CASSSPAYLANNEQFF. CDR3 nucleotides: TGTGCCAGCAGCTCGCCGGCCTACCTCGCGAACAATGAGCAGTTCTTC.

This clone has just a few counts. CDR3 residues: CASSPTGGPNYGYTF. CDR3 in DNA: TGTGCCAGCAGCCCGACAGGGGGACCTAACTATGGCTACACCTTC. This chain uses TRBV7-3 with TRBJ1-2, with 9 nucleotides matching TRBD1. This CDR3 spans 15 amino acids. Germline values: CDR1 SGHTA, CDR2 FQGTGA. Trimming at V came to 5 bases and at J to 0 bases, leaving 4 bases not matched to a gene.

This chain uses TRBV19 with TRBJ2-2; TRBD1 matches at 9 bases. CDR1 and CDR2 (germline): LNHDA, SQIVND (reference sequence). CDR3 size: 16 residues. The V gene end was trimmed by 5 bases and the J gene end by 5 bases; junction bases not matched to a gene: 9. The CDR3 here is CASSRPLTGGTGELFF. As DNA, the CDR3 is TGTGCCAGTAGTCGGCCCCTGACAGGGGGTACCGGGGAGCTGTTTTTT.

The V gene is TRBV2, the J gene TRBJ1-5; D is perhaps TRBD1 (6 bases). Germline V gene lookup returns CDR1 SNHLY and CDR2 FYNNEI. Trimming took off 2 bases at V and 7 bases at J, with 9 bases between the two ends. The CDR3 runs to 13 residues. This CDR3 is CASSEWGAQPQHF. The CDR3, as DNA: TGTGCCAGCAGTGAATGGGGGGCACAGCCCCAGCATTTT.

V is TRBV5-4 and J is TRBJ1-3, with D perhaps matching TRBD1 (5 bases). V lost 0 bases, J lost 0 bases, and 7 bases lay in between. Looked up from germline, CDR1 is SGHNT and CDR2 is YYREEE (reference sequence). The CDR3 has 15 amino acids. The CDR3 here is CASSLGRGSGNTIYF. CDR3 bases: TGTGCCAGCAGCTTGGGGAGGGGCTCTGGAAACACCATATATTTT.

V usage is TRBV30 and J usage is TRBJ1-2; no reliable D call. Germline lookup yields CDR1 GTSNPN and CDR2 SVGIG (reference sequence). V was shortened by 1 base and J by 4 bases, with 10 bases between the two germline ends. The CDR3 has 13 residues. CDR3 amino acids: CAWSGGDFYGYTF. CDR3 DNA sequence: TGTGCCTGGAGTGGGGGAGATTTCTATGGCTACACCTTC.

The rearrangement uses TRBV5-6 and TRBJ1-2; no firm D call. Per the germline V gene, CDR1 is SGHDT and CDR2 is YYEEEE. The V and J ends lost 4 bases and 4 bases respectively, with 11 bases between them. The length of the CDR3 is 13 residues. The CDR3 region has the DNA TGTGCCAGCAGCCCGAGGGCTGGCTATGGCTACACCTTC. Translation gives CASSPRAGYGYTF.

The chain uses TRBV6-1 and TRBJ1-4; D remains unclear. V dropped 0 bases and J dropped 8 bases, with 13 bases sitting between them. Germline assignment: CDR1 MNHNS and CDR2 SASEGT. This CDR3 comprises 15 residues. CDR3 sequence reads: CASSEARPIREKLFF. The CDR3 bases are TGTGCCAGCAGTGAAGCCCGGCCCATACGAGAAAAACTGTTTTTT.

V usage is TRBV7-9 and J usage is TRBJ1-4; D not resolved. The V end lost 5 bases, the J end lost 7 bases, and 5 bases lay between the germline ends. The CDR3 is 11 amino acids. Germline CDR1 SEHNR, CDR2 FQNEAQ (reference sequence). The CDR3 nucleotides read TGTGCCAGCAGCCCGCGTGAAAAACTGTTTTTT. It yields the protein CASSPREKLFF.

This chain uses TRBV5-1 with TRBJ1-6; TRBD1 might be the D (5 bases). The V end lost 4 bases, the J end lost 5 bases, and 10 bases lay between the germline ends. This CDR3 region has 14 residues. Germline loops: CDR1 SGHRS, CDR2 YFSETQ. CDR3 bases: TGCGCCAGCAGCCACGGACAAAATAATTCACCCCTCCACTTT. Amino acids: CASSHGQNNSPLHF.

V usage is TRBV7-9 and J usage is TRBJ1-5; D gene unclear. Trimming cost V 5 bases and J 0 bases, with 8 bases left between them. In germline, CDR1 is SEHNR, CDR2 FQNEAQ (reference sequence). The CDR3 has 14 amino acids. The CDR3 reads CASSIGNSNQPQHF. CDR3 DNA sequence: TGTGCCAGCAGCATAGGGAATAGCAATCAGCCCCAGCATTTT.

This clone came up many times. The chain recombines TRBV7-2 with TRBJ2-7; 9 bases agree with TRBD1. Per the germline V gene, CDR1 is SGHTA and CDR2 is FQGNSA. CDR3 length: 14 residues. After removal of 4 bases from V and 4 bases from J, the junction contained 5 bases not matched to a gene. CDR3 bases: TGTGCCAGCAGCTATGGGACAGGGATTTACGAGCAGTACTTC. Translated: CASSYGTGIYEQYF.

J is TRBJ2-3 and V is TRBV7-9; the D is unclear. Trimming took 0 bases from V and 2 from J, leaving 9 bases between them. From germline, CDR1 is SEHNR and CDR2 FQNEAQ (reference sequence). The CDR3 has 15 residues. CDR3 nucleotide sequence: TGTGCCAGCAGCTTAGCGGGCCCCTCCACAGATACGCAGTATTTT. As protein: CASSLAGPSTDTQYF.

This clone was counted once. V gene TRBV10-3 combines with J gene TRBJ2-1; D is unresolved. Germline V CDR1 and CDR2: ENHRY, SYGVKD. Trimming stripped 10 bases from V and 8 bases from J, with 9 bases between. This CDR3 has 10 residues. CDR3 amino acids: CASPYDEQFF. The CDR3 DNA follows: TGTGCCAGCCCGTATGATGAGCAGTTCTTC.

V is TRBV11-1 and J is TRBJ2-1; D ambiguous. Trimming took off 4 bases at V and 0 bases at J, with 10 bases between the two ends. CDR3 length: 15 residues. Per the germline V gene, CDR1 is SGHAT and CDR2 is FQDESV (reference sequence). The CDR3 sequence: CASSSDTYSYNEQFF. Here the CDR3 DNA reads TGTGCCAGCAGCTCTGACACTTACTCCTACAATGAGCAGTTCTTC.